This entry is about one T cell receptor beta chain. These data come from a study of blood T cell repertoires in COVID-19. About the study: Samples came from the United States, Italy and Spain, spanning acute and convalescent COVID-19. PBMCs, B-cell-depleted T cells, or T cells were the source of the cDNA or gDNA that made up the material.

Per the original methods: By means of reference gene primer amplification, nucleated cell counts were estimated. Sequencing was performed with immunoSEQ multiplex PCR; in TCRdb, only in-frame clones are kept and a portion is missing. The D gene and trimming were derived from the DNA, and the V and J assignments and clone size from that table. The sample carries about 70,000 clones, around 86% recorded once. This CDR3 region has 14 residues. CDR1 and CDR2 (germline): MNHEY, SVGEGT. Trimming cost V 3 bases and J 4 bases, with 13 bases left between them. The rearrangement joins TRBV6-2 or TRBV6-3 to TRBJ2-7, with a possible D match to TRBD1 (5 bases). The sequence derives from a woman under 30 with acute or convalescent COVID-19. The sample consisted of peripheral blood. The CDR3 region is CASSYGAVVYEQYF. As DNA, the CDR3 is TGTGCCAGCAGTTATGGGGCAGTTGTTTACGAGCAGTACTTC.